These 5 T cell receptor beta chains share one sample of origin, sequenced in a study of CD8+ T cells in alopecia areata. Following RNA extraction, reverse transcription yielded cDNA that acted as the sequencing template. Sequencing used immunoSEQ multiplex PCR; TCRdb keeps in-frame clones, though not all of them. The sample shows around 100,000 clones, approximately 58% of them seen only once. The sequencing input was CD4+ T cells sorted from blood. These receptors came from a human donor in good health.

DNA of the CDR3: TGTGCCAGCAGGGAGACAGGGGCCAATTCACCCCTCCACTTT. Translation gives CASRETGANSPLHF. This rearrangement joins TRBV6-6 to TRBJ1-6; 8 nucleotides match TRBD1. This CDR3 contains 14 residues. From germline, CDR1 is MNHNY and CDR2 SVGAGI (reference sequence). Trimming cost V 6 bases and J 7 bases; bases outside gene matches: 5.

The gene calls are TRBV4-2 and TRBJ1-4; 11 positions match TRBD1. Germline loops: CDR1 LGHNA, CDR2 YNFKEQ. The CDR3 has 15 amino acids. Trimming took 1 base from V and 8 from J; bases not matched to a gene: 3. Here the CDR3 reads CASSQGTGGTEKLFF. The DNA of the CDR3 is TGTGCCAGCAGCCAAGGGACAGGGGGCACGGAAAAACTGTTTTTT.

Written as DNA, the CDR3 is TGTGCCAGCAGTCCCGGGGAGGGGAGGGACACGCAGTATTTT. Residues: CASSPGEGRDTQYF. The chain couples TRBV28 to TRBJ2-3; 7 positions match TRBD2. Losses at the gene ends were 5 bases for V and 9 bases for J; bases not matched to a gene: 11. Germline CDR1 and CDR2: MDHEN and SYDVKM. The CDR3 loop spans 14 amino acids.

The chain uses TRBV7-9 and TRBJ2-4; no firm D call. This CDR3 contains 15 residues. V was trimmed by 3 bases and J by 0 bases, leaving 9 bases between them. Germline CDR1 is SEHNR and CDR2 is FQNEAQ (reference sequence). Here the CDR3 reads CASSFATQAKNIQYF. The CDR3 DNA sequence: TGTGCCAGCAGCTTCGCGACCCAAGCCAAAAACATTCAGTACTTC. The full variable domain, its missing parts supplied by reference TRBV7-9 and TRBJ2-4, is DTGVSQNPRHKITKRGQNVTFRCDPISEHNRLYWYRQTLGQGPEFLTYFQNEAQLEKSRLLSDRFSAERPKGSFSTLEIQRTEQGDSAMYLCASSFATQAKNIQYFGAGTRLSVL.

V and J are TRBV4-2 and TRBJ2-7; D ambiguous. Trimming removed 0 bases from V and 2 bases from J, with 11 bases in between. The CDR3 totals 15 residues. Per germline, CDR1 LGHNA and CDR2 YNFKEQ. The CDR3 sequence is CASSQDLGLPYEQYF. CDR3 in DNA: TGTGCCAGCAGCCAAGATCTGGGGTTACCCTACGAGCAGTACTTC.